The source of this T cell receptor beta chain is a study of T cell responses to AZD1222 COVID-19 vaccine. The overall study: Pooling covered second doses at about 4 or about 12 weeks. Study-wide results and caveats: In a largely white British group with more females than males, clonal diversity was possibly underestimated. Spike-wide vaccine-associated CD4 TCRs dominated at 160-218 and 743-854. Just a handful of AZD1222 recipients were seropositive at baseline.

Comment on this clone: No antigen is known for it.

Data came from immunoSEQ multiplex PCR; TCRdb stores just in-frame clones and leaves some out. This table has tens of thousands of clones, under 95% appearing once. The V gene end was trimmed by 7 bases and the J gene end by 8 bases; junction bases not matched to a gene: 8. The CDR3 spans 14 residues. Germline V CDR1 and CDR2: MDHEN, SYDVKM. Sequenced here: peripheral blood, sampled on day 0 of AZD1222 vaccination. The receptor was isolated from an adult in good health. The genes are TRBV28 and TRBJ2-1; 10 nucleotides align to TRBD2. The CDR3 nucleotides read TGTGCCAGCATCGCGGCTAGCGGGAGTGATGAGCAGTTCTTC. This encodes CASIAASGSDEQFF.